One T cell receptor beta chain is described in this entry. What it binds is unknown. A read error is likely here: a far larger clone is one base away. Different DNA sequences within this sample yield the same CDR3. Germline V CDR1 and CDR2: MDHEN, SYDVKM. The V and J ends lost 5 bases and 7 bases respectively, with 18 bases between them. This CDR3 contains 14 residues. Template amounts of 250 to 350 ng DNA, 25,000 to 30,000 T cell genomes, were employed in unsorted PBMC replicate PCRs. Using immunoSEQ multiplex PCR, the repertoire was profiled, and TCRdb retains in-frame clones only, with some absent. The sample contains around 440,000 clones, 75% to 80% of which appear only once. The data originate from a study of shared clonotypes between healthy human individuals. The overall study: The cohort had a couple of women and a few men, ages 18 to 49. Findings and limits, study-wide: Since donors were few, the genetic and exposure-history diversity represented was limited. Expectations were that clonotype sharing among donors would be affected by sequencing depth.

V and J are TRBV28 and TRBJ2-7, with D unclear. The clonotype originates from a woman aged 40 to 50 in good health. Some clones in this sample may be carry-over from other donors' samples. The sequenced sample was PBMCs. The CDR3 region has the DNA TGTGCCAGCAGTACCCCCGGGTTCTCAGGAGAGCAGTACTTC. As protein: CASSTPGFSGEQYF.